Presented here are 3 T cell receptor beta chains from one specimen sequenced in a study of PD-1 blockade in classical Hodgkin lymphoma. Time point of the sample: cycle 4 day 1 (C4D1), after five to seven weeks of nivolumab. Following autologous stem cell transplantation, relapse occurred in every patient, and exposure to brentuximab vedotin varied. Using immunoSEQ multiplex PCR, the repertoire was profiled, and TCRdb retains in-frame clones only, with some absent. The sample holds tens of thousands of clones; nearly 70% are singletons and the top ten take roughly 2.6%. The sequenced sample was peripheral blood mononuclear cells (PBMCs), obtained before the fourth cycle of nivolumab. The receptor set was obtained from a human donor with classical Hodgkin lymphoma.

CDR3 amino acids: CASSSTTLDRAWGTDTQYF. CDR3 in DNA: TGCGCCAGCAGCTCGACTACCCTAGACAGGGCTTGGGGCACAGATACGCAGTATTTT. The genes are TRBV5-1 and TRBJ2-3; 7 bases fit TRBD1. Germline V gives CDR1 SGHRS, CDR2 YFSETQ. The CDR3 covers 19 residues. After removal of 3 bases from V and 1 base from J, the junction contained 17 bases not matched to a gene.

V is TRBV7-9 and J is TRBJ1-1, with D possibly being TRBD1 (6 bases). The CDR3 is 14 residues long. With 5 bases removed from V and 4 bases from J, the gap between germline ends came to 14 bases. Germline lookup yields CDR1 SEHNR and CDR2 FQNEAQ (reference sequence). DNA for the CDR3: TGTGCCAGCAGCCCCCGGGGGCGGCCCACTGAAGCTTTCTTT. Encoded protein: CASSPRGRPTEAFF.

V is TRBV2 and J is TRBJ2-5; D unclear. This CDR3 spans 13 amino acids. V lost 2 bases, J lost 5 bases, and 9 bases lay in between. Germline V CDR1 and CDR2: SNHLY, FYNNEI. CDR3 amino acids: CASSEQAAETQYF. The DNA for the CDR3 is TGTGCCAGCAGTGAACAGGCCGCTGAGACCCAGTACTTC. The full variable domain, completed using reference TRBV2 and TRBJ2-5, is EPEVTQTPSHQVTQMGQEVILRCVPISNHLYFYWYRQILGQKVEFLVSFYNNEISEKSEIFDDQFSVERPDGSNFTLKIRSTKLEDSAMYFCASSEQAAETQYFGPGTRLLVL.